Reported below is one TCR beta chain. What it binds is not known. This sample was included in a study of T cell responses to AZD1222 COVID-19 vaccine. General observations from the study: Sampling that yielded the repertoires occurred only after the peak T cell response. Donors were mostly white British, more females; clonal diversity possibly underestimated.

TCRdb keeps only in-frame clones here, not all; method: immunoSEQ multiplex PCR. The sample holds 150,000 or so clones, 90% to 95% seen once. V was pared by 7 bases and J by 2 bases, with 11 bases between. The CDR3 extends over 13 amino acids. The germline V gene has CDR1 MNHEY and CDR2 SVGAGI. Specimen: peripheral blood, collected on day 0 of AZD1222 vaccination. This sequence joins TRBV6-5 and TRBJ2-5, with D tentatively TRBD1 (5 bases). This clonotype was obtained from an adult in good health. CDR3 nucleotides: TGTGCCAGCACTCGACAGCAGCAAGAGACCCAGTACTTC. This encodes CASTRQQQETQYF.